One sample yielded the 6 T cell receptor beta chains listed below, sequenced in a study of neurological immune-mediated disorders. TCRdb called the 5' RACE reads again in MiXCR, with one record for every CDR3 protein. The data contain about 59,000 distinct CDR3 sequences, roughly 13% of them singletons. Sequences were obtained from PBMCs. These TCRs come from a woman in her sixties with HTLV-1-associated myelopathy (HAM/TSP).

This clonotype was counted at least ten times. V is TRBV20-1 and J is TRBJ1-2, with 9 bases that match TRBD1. Germline V gene data show CDR1 as DFQATT and CDR2 as SNEGSKA (reference sequence). The CDR3 sequence is 15 residues long. With V trimmed by 0 bases and J by 7 bases, 9 bases remained unmatched. CDR3 bases: TGCAGTGCTAGAGATTGGGTACAGGGGGCGTCTGGCTACACCTTC. Encoded protein: CSARDWVQGASGYTF.

The chain uses TRBV7-6 and TRBJ2-2; maybe TRBD2 (6 bases). V lost 6 bases and J 7 bases, leaving 21 bases between the germline ends. Germline loops: CDR1 SGHVS, CDR2 FNYEAQ. CDR3 length equals 16 residues. This CDR3 is CASRPRGWGGGGELFF. CDR3 DNA: TGTGCCAGCAGACCGCGGGGCTGGGGAGGCGGCGGGGAGCTGTTTTTT.

This clonotype was seen many times. The chain employs TRBV5-6 and TRBJ1-1, with unresolved D. The V gene lost 2 bases and the J gene lost 2 bases, with 10 bases spanning the gap. The CDR3 has 14 amino acids. Per the germline V gene, CDR1 is SGHDT and CDR2 is YYEEEE. Here the CDR3 reads CASSFEGLNTEAFF. The CDR3 coding sequence is TGTGCCAGCAGCTTCGAAGGGCTCAACACTGAAGCTTTCTTT. The entire variable domain, with the rest obtained from reference TRBV5-6 and TRBJ1-1, is as follows: DAGVTQSPTHLIKTRGQQVTLRCSPKSGHDTVSWYQQALGQGPQFIFQYYEEEERQRGNFPDRFSGHQFPNYSSELNVNALLLGDSALYLCASSFEGLNTEAFFGQGTRLTVV.

The sample holds many counts of this clonotype. The rearrangement joins TRBV28 to TRBJ2-1; no definite D call. Deletions cut 5 bases from V and 6 bases from J, with 8 bases between. Looked up from germline, CDR1 is MDHEN and CDR2 is SYDVKM. CDR3 size: 12 residues. The CDR3 protein is CASSPIRNEQFF. Here the CDR3 DNA reads TGTGCCAGCAGTCCCATACGCAATGAGCAGTTCTTC.

V and J are TRBV27 and TRBJ2-7; D is unclear. V gave up 0 bases and J gave up 5 bases, with 8 bases separating them. This CDR3 has 13 residues. Germline CDR1 reads MNHEY; CDR2 reads SMNVEV (reference sequence). In nucleotides, the CDR3 is TGTGCCAGCAGTTTATCGGTGCTAGACGAGCAGTACTTC. It translates to CASSLSVLDEQYF.

At least ten counts were recorded for this clonotype. The gene calls are TRBV5-1 and TRBJ2-7, with TRBD2 matching 13 bases. From germline, CDR1 is SGHRS and CDR2 YFSETQ. The CDR3 consists of 12 residues. Germline trimming cut 6 bases from V and 10 bases from J; bases unmatched to any gene: 4. Here the CDR3 reads CASTGLAGVQYF. CDR3 DNA sequence: TGCGCCAGCACTGGACTAGCGGGAGTCCAGTACTTC.